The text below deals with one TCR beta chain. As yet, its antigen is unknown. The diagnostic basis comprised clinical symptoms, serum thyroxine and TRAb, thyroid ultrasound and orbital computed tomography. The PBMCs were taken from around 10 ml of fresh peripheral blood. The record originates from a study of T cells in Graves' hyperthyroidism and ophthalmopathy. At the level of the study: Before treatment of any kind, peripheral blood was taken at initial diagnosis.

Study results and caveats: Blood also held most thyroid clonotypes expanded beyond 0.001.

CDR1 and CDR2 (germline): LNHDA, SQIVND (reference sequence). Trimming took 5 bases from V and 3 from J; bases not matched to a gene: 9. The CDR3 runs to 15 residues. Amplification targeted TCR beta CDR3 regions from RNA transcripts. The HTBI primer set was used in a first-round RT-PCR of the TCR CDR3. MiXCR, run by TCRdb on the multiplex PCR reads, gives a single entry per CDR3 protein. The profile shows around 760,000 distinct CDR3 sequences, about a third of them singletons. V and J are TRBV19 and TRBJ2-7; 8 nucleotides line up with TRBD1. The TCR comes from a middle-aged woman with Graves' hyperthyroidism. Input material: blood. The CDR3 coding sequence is TGTGCCAGTAGTCTCCTACCCGGACAGGGCTACGAGCAGTACTTC. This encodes CASSLLPGQGYEQYF. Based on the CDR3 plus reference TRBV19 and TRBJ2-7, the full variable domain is DGGITQSPKYLFRKEGQNVTLSCEQNLNHDAMYWYRQDPGQGLRLIYYSQIVNDFQKGDIAEGYSVSREKKESFPLTVTSAQKNPTAFYLCASSLLPGQGYEQYFGPGTRLTVT.